The 12 T cell receptor beta chains given below trace back to one sample, sequenced in a study of blood T cells in healthy people across ages. Through a sample-barcoded 5' primer and a J-beta primer mix, a second PCR was run for about 6 to 12 cycles. TCRdb ran MiXCR on the 5' RACE reads and lists one entry per CDR3 protein. This sample has about 1.7 million distinct CDR3 sequences; 28% occur once, and the top ten carry 7% to 9%. Sequencing input: blood. The receptors derive from a woman between 25 and 40 years old in good health.

This rearrangement joins TRBV5-1 to TRBJ1-3; D is uncertain. CDR3 length equals 19 residues. Trimming took off 0 bases at V and 2 bases at J, with 21 bases between the two ends. The germline CDR1 and CDR2 sequences are SGHRS and YFSETQ. Here the CDR3 reads CASSLVRLADGGPGNTIYF. CDR3 nucleotides: TGCGCCAGCAGCTTGGTAAGGTTGGCGGACGGAGGACCTGGAAACACCATATATTTT.

The V call is TRBV7-2, the J call TRBJ1-5; TRBD1 might be the D (6 bases). The V gene lost 3 bases and the J gene lost 4 bases, with 13 bases spanning the gap. The CDR3 covers 15 residues. CDR1 SGHTA and CDR2 FQGNSA come from the germline V gene. The CDR3 nucleotides read TGTGCCAGCAGCTTCGACGGGGGGCGGAATCAGCCCCAGCATTTT. It codes for CASSFDGGRNQPQHF.

A few counts support this clonotype. V and J are TRBV20-1 and TRBJ2-7, with TRBD1 as a possible D gene (6 bases). Germline V gene data show CDR1 as DFQATT and CDR2 as SNEGSKA (reference sequence). The CDR3 length is 14 residues. V lost 3 bases, J lost 0 bases, and 12 bases lay in between. The CDR3 DNA follows: TGCAGTGCTAGGGAAGGACAGATCTCCTACGAGCAGTACTTC. Translating it yields CSAREGQISYEQYF.

In the case of this clonotype: This could be a read error, since a much larger clone is one nucleotide away. The chain carries TRBV28 and TRBJ2-6; unclear D gene. Germline CDR1 reads MDHEN; CDR2 reads SYDVKM. Trimming removed 6 bases at V and 5 bases at J, with 11 bases between. The CDR3 totals 14 residues. CDR3 in amino acids: CASRTLSRANVLTF. The DNA for the CDR3 is TGTGCCAGCAGGACCCTATCTAGGGCCAACGTCCTGACTTTC.

V usage is TRBV18 and J usage is TRBJ1-2; D is unclear. Germline lookup yields CDR1 KGHSH and CDR2 LQKENI. V was trimmed by 3 bases and J by 8 bases, leaving 13 bases between them. The CDR3 consists of 13 residues. The CDR3 nucleotides are TGTGCCAGCTCACCTGACGGCAGAAGGGGCTACACCTTC. It yields the protein CASSPDGRRGYTF.

The chain has TRBV20-1 and TRBJ2-3; perhaps D is TRBD1 or TRBD2 (7 bases each). Trimming removed 6 bases from V and 0 bases from J, with 16 bases in between. The CDR3 length is 15 residues. Per germline, CDR1 DFQATT and CDR2 SNEGSKA (reference sequence). CDR3 region: CSAGTAGHSTDTQYF. The CDR3 nucleotides read TGCAGTGCGGGGACAGCGGGGCACAGCACAGATACGCAGTATTTT.

This clonotype was detected only a few times. The chain combines TRBV12-3 or TRBV12-4 with TRBJ2-6; D call uncertain. The germline V and J ends were trimmed by 6 bases and 1 base, with 10 bases remaining between them. This CDR3 has 15 amino acids. The CDR3 DNA sequence: TGTGCCAGCAGGGCTGAGACATCTGGGGCCAACGTCCTGACTTTC. Amino acids: CASRAETSGANVLTF.

This sequence joins TRBV24-1 and TRBJ2-7; the D gene is possibly TRBD2 (6 bases). The DNA end favors TRBJ2-5, so the J call may be wrong. Germline V gene sequence: CDR1 KGHDR, CDR2 SFDVKD. CDR3 size: 14 residues. CDR3 loop: CATSDPGLHETQYF. CDR3 DNA sequence: TGTGCCACCAGTGATCCGGGACTGCATGAGACCCAGTACTTC.

There are a few counts of this clonotype. The rearrangement uses TRBV7-2 and TRBJ2-3; 7 positions match TRBD2. Germline CDR1 and CDR2: SGHTA and FQGNSA. The CDR3 is 17 residues long. Trimming cost V 4 bases and J 2 bases; bases outside gene matches: 12. The DNA of the CDR3 is TGTGCCAGCAGCTCCCCCGTGGGGAGCGGGGTCACAGATACGCAGTATTTT. Translation: CASSSPVGSGVTDTQYF.

This clonotype appeared a few times. The CDR3 spells CSAEKQGSYGYTF. As DNA, the CDR3 is TGCAGTGCCGAAAAACAGGGGTCCTATGGCTACACCTTC. The gene calls are TRBV20-1 and TRBJ1-2, with TRBD1 matching 7 bases. After removal of 6 bases from V and 4 bases from J, the junction contained 8 bases not matched to a gene. There are 13 residues in the CDR3. CDR1 is DFQATT and CDR2 is SNEGSKA in the germline V gene (reference sequence).

This clonotype was observed a few times. This CDR3 reads CASSTTGVEQFF. For the CDR3, the DNA is TGTGCCAGCAGCACGACAGGGGTTGAGCAGTTCTTC. The chain has TRBV12-3 or TRBV12-4 and TRBJ2-1; 8 bases match TRBD1. There are 12 residues in the CDR3. The junction had 4 bases not matched to a gene; V was cut back by 6 bases and J by 9 bases.

As to this clonotype: A much larger clone lies one base from this, so it may be a read error. This chain uses TRBV27 with TRBJ2-7, with 8 bases fitting TRBD1. The tail of the sequence fits TRBJ2-1 better, so the J call may be wrong. The CDR3 consists of 14 residues. Germline CDR1 reads MNHEY; CDR2 reads SMNVEV (reference sequence). CDR3 DNA: TGTGCCAGCTCCCTGGACAGGGACCTGTACGAGCAGTTCTTC. Its protein is CASSLDRDLYEQFF.